The T cell receptor (beta chain) under discussion was sequenced for a study of T cells in Graves' hyperthyroidism and ophthalmopathy. Duration under 3 months, a NOSPECS grade of at least 4, and a Clinical Activity Score of at least 3 characterized the ophthalmopathy patients. Amplification of TCR beta CDR3 regions used RNA as the template. RT-PCR in the first round (using the HTBI primer set) targeted the TCR CDR3. TCRdb re-analysed the multiplex PCR reads in MiXCR, keeping a single row per CDR3 protein. The table records roughly 400,000 distinct CDR3 sequences, over 13% of them present only once. V dropped 1 base and J dropped 3 bases, with 14 bases sitting between them. The germline gives CDR1 SEHNR, CDR2 FQNEAQ (reference sequence). CDR3 size: 16 residues.

This rearrangement joins TRBV7-9 to TRBJ2-3; D gene ambiguous. Sequenced input: blood. The sequence derives from a man aged 45-60 years with Graves' ophthalmopathy. The CDR3 spells CASSLVVLSATDTQYF. The CDR3 DNA sequence: TGTGCCAGCAGCTTAGTGGTCTTAAGTGCGACAGATACGCAGTATTTT.